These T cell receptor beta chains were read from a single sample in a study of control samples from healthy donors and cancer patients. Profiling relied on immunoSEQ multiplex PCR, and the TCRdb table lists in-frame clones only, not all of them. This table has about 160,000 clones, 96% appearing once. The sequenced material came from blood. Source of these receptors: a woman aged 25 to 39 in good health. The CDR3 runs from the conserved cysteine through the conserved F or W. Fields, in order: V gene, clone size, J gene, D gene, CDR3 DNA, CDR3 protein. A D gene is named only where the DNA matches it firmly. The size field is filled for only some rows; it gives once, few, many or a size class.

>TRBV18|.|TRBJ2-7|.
TGTGCCAGCTCACCCGGGACGGCCCTCTACGAGCAGTACTTC
CASSPGTALYEQYF
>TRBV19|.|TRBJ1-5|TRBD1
TGTGCCAGTAGCCAACAGGGGGCCGGTATTCAGCCCCAGCATTTT
CASSQQGAGIQPQHF
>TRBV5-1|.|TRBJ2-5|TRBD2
TGCGCCAGCAGCTTAGCGGGGAACCAAGAGACCCAGTACTTC
CASSLAGNQETQYF
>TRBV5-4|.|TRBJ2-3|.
TGTGCCAGCAGCTACGAGAACCCCACAGATACGCAGTATTTT
CASSYENPTDTQYF
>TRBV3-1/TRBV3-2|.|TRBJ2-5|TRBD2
TGTGCCAGCAGCCAAGTCGGCCTAGCGGGGCAAGAGACCCAGTACTTC
CASSQVGLAGQETQYF
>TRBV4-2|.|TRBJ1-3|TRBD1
TGTGCCAGCAGCCCACAGGGGGCTGGAAACACCATATATTTT
CASSPQGAGNTIYF
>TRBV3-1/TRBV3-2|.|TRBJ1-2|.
TGTGCCAGCAGCCAATGGGACGGAGGCTACACCTTC
CASSQWDGGYTF
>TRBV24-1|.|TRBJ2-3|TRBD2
TGTGCCACCAGTGATCACGGGGGACTAGATGTAGATACGCAGTATTTT
CATSDHGGLDVDTQYF
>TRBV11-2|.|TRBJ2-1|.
TGTGCCAGCAGCTCAGTGGGGGAGCAGTTCTTC
CASSSVGEQFF
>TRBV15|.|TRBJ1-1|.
TGTGCCACCAGCGCGGGTGGGACTGAAGCTTTCTTT
CATSAGGTEAFF
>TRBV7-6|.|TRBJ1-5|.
TGTGCCAGCAGCTTACAGGCCGGGACTCAGCCCCAGCATTTT
CASSLQAGTQPQHF
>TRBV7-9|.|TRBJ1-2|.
TGTGCCAGCAGCTTAGCTCCGGGAGACTATGGCTACACCTTC
CASSLAPGDYGYTF
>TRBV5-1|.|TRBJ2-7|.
TGCGCCAGCAGCTTGGGGGTAGGGGGAGTTTACGAGCAGTACTTC
CASSLGVGGVYEQYF
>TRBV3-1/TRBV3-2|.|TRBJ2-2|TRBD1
TGTGCCAGCACCCTGGACAGGGGGCTAGGCGGGGAGCTGTTTTTT
CASTLDRGLGGELFF
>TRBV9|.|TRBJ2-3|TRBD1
TGTGCCAGCAGCTCCCGGACAGGGCCAAGACCGGATACGCAGTATTTT
CASSSRTGPRPDTQYF
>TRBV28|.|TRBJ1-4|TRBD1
TGTGCCAGCAGTTCACCGACAGGGGGCTTTGAAAAACTGTTTTTT
CASSSPTGGFEKLFF
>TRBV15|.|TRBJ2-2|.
TGTGCCACCAGAGGACTAACCGGGGAGCTGTTTTTT
CATRGLTGELFF
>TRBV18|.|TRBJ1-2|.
TGTGCCAGCTCACCAGCAGGGGTTGTGTATGGCTACACCTTC
CASSPAGVVYGYTF
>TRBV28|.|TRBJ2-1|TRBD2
TGTGCCAGCAAAGGGGGACTAGCGGGGGGCAATGAGCAGTTCTTC
CASKGGLAGGNEQFF
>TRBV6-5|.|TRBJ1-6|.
TGTGCCAGCATTCTCAGGGTAGAATCACCCCTCCACTTT
CASILRVESPLHF
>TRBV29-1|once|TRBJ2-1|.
TGCAGCGTCCGTGGAGAAGGGGGGTCCTACAATGAGCAGTTCTTC
CSVRGEGGSYNEQFF
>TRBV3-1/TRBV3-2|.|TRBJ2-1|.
TGTGCCAGCAGCCAAGTCCTACAGGGCGATGAGCAGTTCTTC
CASSQVLQGDEQFF
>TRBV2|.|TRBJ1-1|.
TGTGCCAGCAGTGGGCCAGTCGGGGGCGCAGACACTGAAGCTTTCTTT
CASSGPVGGADTEAFF
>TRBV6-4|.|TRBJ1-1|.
TGTGCCAGCAGTGACTCGTCTGAAGCTTTCTTT
CASSDSSEAFF
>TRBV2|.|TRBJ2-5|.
TGTGCCAGCAGTGAAGCAAGACCTTCGGCCCAGACCCAGTACTTC
CASSEARPSAQTQYF